This TCR beta chain was sequenced during a study of T cells in Graves' hyperthyroidism and ophthalmopathy. The TCR beta CDR3 regions underwent amplification using RNA transcripts as the source. Researchers ran a first-round RT-PCR on the TCR CDR3 using the HTBI primer set. TCRdb used MiXCR to reprocess the multiplex PCR reads, holding one entry per CDR3 protein. The sample lists nearly 750,000 distinct CDR3 sequences; approximately 40% were seen once. Subjects aged 18 to 65 presented with newly diagnosed hyperthyroidism of less than 2 months' duration. Orbital computed tomography, thyroid ultrasound, serum thyroxine and TRAb, and clinical symptoms together informed the diagnoses. This clonotype was recorded at least ten times. Its target is not known. Points from the study as a whole: Researchers report that a 13 V-J model separated ophthalmopathy from stable hyperthyroidism.

The germline gives CDR1 LNHDA, CDR2 SQIVND (reference sequence). V was pared by 3 bases and J by 4 bases, with 6 bases of the junction left unmatched. The CDR3 totals 15 residues. This receptor was identified in a woman in her forties with Graves' hyperthyroidism. The material sequenced was blood. The genes are TRBV19 and TRBJ2-7; TRBD1 agrees at 10 bases. The CDR3 coding sequence is TGTGCCAGTAGTATCGGGGACAGGGGTATATACGAGCAGTACTTC. It yields the protein CASSIGDRGIYEQYF. Supplemented by reference TRBV19 and TRBJ2-7, the full variable domain reads DGGITQSPKYLFRKEGQNVTLSCEQNLNHDAMYWYRQDPGQGLRLIYYSQIVNDFQKGDIAEGYSVSREKKESFPLTVTSAQKNPTAFYLCASSIGDRGIYEQYFGPGTRLTVT.